The 9 T cell receptor beta chains reported below all come from one sample, sequenced in a study of beta chain features in type 1 diabetes. Study-wide results and limits: Within each of all four CD4+ subsets, Type 1 diabetes patients had TCRB CDR3s that were moderately but significantly shorter.

Expressed TCRB transcripts were sequenced after all isolated RNA was converted to cDNA. Clones were sequenced by immunoSEQ multiplex PCR, and TCRdb holds only the in-frame ones, with some missing. The sample shows 250,000 to 300,000 clones, 24% of them seen only once. Their antigens are not known. Source material: naive CD4+ T cells from blood. Receptors were obtained from a woman aged 30 to 39 with type 1 diabetes.

The genes are TRBV11-1 and TRBJ2-1; no firm D call. Germline V gene lookup returns CDR1 SGHAT and CDR2 FQDESV (reference sequence). The V and J ends lost 2 bases and 9 bases respectively, with 20 bases between them. The CDR3 has 16 residues. The CDR3 DNA sequence: TGTGCCAGCAGCTTAAGTCAGGTGTTACGGATCGGTGAGCAGTTCTTC. Translating it yields CASSLSQVLRIGEQFF.

The chain couples TRBV7-9 to TRBJ1-2; D is unclear. Trimming removed 0 bases at V and 8 bases at J, with 10 bases between. This CDR3 is built from 13 residues. Germline assignment: CDR1 SEHNR and CDR2 FQNEAQ (reference sequence). The CDR3 is CASSLAPGGGYTF. The CDR3 DNA reads as TGTGCCAGCAGCTTAGCTCCAGGCGGGGGCTACACCTTC.

The rearrangement joins TRBV5-4 to TRBJ2-1; 7 nucleotides line up with TRBD2. The CDR3 covers 15 residues. Germline V lookup: CDR1 SGHNT, CDR2 YYREEE (reference sequence). Trimming took 0 bases from V and 7 from J; bases not matched to a gene: 7. For the CDR3, the DNA is TGTGCCAGCAGCTTGGTCGGGACTATGGGGAATGAGCAGTTCTTC. The encoded protein is CASSLVGTMGNEQFF.

This clone has more than one count but fewer than ten. V gene TRBV30 combines with J gene TRBJ1-3; no firm D call. The V end was cut by 2 bases, the J end by 4 bases, with 6 bases between. Looked up from germline, CDR1 is GTSNPN and CDR2 is SVGIG (reference sequence). The CDR3 runs to 12 residues. The CDR3 DNA sequence: TGTGCCTGGAGTAGAGGGGGAAACACCATATATTTT. Translated: CAWSRGGNTIYF.

Comment on this clone: The identical CDR3 is also encoded by other nucleotide sequences in the sample. The chain recombines TRBV30 with TRBJ1-2; D unclear. The CDR3 totals 11 residues. Trimming pared 0 bases from V and 6 bases from J, leaving 5 bases between. CDR1 GTSNPN and CDR2 SVGIG come from the germline V gene (reference sequence). CDR3 region: CAWSVLHGYTF. CDR3 DNA: TGTGCCTGGAGTGTACTTCATGGCTACACCTTC.

This rearrangement joins TRBV4-1 to TRBJ2-1, with D perhaps matching TRBD2 (5 bases). The CDR3 runs 17 residues. The V and J ends lost 0 bases and 3 bases respectively, with 15 bases between them. The V gene's germline CDR1 is MGHRA and CDR2 YSYEKL. CDR3: CASSQEYQAAIYNEQFF. The CDR3 coding sequence is TGCGCCAGCAGCCAAGAATATCAAGCGGCCATCTACAATGAGCAGTTCTTC.

V gene TRBV28 combines with J gene TRBJ2-7; D gene uncertain. This CDR3 is built from 13 residues. The V and J ends lost 5 bases and 0 bases respectively, with 8 bases between them. The germline V gene encodes CDR1 MDHEN and CDR2 SYDVKM. In nucleotides, the CDR3 is TGTGCCAGCAGTACCCCTAGCTCCTACGAGCAGTACTTC. Protein product: CASSTPSSYEQYF.

This chain joins TRBV29-1 and TRBJ2-5; the match to TRBD1 covers 9 bases. CDR1 and CDR2 from the germline V gene are SQVTM and ANQGSEA. This CDR3 is 11 amino acids long. V lost 7 bases, J lost 5 bases, and 2 bases stayed unmatched. The CDR3 coding sequence is TGCAGCGCTGACAGGGGGGAGACCCAGTACTTC. Encoded protein: CSADRGETQYF.

This clone was counted a few times. This rearrangement joins TRBV19 to TRBJ2-1; 8 nucleotides line up with TRBD2. The germline CDR1 and CDR2 sequences are LNHDA and SQIVND (reference sequence). V lost 5 bases, J lost 5 bases, and 8 bases stayed unmatched. CDR3 length equals 15 residues. CDR3 sequence (DNA): TGTGCCAGTAGTCAACTAGCGGAGGCTAACAATGAGCAGTTCTTC. This encodes CASSQLAEANNEQFF.